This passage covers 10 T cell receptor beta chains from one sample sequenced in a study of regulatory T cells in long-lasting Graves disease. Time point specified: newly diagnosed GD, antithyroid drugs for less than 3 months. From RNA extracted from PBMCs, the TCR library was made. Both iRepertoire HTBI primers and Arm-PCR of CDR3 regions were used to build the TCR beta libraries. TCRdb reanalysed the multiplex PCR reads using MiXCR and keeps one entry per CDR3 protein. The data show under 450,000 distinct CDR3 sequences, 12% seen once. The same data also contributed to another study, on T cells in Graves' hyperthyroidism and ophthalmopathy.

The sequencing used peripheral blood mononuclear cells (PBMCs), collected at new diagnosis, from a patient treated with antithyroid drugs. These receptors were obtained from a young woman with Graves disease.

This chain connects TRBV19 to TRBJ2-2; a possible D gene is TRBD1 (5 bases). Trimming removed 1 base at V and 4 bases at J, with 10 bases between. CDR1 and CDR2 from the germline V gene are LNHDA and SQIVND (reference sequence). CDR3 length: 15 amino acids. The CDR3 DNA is TGTGCCAGTAGTATAGTGGGGCTGTTCACCGGGGAGCTGTTTTTT. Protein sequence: CASSIVGLFTGELFF. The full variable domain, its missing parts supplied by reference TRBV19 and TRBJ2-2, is DGGITQSPKYLFRKEGQNVTLSCEQNLNHDAMYWYRQDPGQGLRLIYYSQIVNDFQKGDIAEGYSVSREKKESFPLTVTSAQKNPTAFYLCASSIVGLFTGELFFGEGSRLTVL.

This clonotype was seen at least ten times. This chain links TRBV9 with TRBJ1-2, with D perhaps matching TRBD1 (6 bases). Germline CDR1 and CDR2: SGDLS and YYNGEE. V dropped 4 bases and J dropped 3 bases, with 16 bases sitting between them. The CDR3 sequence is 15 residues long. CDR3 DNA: TGTGCCAGCAGCCCCGATGGGGGGCAGTACTATGGCTACACCTTC. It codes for CASSPDGGQYYGYTF.

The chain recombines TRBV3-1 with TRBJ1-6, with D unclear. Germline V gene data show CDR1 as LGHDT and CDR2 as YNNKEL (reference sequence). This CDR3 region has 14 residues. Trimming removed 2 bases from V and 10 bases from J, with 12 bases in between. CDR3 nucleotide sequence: TGTGCCAGCAGCCAAATCCCTGTTGAGTCACCCCTCCACTTT. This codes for CASSQIPVESPLHF.

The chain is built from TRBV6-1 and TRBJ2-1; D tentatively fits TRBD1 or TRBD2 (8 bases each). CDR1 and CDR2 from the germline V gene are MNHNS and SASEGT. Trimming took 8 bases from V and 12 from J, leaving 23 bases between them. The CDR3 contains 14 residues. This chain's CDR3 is CASDPDRGLEGQFF. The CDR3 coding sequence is TGTGCCAGCGATCCCGACAGGGGACTAGAGGGGCAGTTCTTC.

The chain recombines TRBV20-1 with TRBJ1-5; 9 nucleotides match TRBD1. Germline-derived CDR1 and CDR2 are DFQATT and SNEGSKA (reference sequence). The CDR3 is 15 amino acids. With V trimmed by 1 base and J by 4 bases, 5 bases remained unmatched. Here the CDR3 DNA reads TGCAGTGCTAGAGTAGCAGGACAGGGGAATCAGCCCCAGCATTTT. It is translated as CSARVAGQGNQPQHF.

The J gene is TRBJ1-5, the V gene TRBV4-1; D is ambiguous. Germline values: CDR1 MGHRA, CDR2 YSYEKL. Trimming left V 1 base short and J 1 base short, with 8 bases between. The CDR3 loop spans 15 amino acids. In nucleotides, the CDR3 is TGCGCCAGCAGCCAAGTAGCGACGAGCAATCAGCCCCAGCATTTT. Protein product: CASSQVATSNQPQHF.

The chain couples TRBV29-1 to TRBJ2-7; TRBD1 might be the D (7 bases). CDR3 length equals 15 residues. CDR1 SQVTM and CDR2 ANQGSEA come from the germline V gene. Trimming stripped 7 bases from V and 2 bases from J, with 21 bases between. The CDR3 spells CSALRGAGGPYEQYF. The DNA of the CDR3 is TGCAGCGCTTTACGCGGGGCAGGGGGACCCTACGAGCAGTACTTC.

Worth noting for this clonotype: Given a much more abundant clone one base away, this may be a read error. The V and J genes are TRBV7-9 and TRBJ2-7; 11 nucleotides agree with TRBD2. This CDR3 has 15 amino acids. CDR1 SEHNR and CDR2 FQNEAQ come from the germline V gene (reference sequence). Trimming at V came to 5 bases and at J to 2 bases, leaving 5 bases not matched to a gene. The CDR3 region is CASSEGLAEAYEQYF. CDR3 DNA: TGTGCCAGCAGCGAGGGACTAGCGGAAGCCTACGAGCAGTACTTC.

The CDR3 coding sequence is TGTGCCAGCAGTCCTTGGACTAGCAGATACACAGATACGCAGTATTTT. Translation: CASSPWTSRYTDTQYF. V usage is TRBV27 and J usage is TRBJ2-3; 8 bases agree with TRBD2. The CDR3 has 16 residues. Germline loops: CDR1 MNHEY, CDR2 SMNVEV (reference sequence). Trimming took 5 bases from V and 2 from J; bases not matched to a gene: 9.

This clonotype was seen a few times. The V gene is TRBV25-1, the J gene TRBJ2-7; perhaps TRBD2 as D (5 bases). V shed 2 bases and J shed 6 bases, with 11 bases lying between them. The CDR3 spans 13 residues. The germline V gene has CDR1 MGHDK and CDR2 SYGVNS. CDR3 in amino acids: CASSEVGEGEQYF. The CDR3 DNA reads TGTGCCAGCAGTGAAGTCGGTGAGGGCGAGCAGTACTTC.